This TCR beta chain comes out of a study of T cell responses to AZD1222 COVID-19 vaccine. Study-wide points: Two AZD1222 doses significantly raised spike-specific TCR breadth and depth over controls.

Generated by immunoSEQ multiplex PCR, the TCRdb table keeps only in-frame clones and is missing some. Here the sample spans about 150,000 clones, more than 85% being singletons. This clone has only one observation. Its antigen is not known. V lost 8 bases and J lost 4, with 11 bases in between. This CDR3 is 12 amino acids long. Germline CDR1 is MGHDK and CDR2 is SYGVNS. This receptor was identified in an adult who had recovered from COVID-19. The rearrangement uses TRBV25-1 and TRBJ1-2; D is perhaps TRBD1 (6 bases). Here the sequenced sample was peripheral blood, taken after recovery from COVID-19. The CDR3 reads CASSGDTYGYTF. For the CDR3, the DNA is TGTGCCAGCTCAGGGGATACCTATGGCTACACCTTC.